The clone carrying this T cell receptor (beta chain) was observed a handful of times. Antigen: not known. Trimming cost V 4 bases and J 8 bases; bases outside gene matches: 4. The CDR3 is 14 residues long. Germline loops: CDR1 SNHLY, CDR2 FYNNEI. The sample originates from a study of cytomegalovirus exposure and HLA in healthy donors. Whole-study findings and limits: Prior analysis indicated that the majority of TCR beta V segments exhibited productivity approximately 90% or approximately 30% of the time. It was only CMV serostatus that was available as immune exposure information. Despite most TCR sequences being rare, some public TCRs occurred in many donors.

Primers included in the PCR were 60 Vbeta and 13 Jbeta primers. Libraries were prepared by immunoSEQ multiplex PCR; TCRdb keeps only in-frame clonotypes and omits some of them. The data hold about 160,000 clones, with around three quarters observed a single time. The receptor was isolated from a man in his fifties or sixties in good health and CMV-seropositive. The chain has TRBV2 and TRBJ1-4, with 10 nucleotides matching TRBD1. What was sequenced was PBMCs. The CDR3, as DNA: TGTGCCAGCAGTGGGGACAGGGGAGTGGAAAAACTGTTTTTT. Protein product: CASSGDRGVEKLFF.